The 5 T cell receptor beta chains presented below share a single source sample, sequenced in a study of early T cells in non-severe SARS-CoV-2 infection. TCRdb re-called the 5' RACE reads through MiXCR, storing one row per CDR3 protein. The repertoire consists of some 50,000 distinct CDR3 sequences, with around 9.3% occurring once and the leading ten covering around 4.1%. The sequenced sample was whole blood. Receptors originate from an adult who was a healthcare worker with PCR-confirmed SARS-CoV-2 infection or an uninfected control (not recorded which).

V gene TRBV12-5 combines with J gene TRBJ2-2; weak D call: TRBD2 (6 bases). The V gene lost 6 bases and the J gene lost 4 bases, with 15 bases spanning the gap. The CDR3 consists of 15 residues. Germline lookup yields CDR1 LGHNT and CDR2 FRNRAP. In DNA, the CDR3 is TGTGCTAGTGGCCCAGCCGGGGGAAGCACCGGGGAGCTGTTTTTT. Protein sequence: CASGPAGGSTGELFF. The variable domain in full, completed from reference TRBV12-5 and TRBJ2-2, reads DARVTQTPRHKVTEMGQEVTMRCQPILGHNTVFWYRQTMMQGLELLAYFRNRAPLDDSGMPKDRFSAEMPDATLATLKIQPSEPRDSAVYFCASGPAGGSTGELFFGEGSRLTVL.

This clonotype occurred many times. The rearrangement links TRBV5-1 to TRBJ2-5, with D unclear. The CDR3 extends over 14 amino acids. Germline CDR1 is SGHRS and CDR2 is YFSETQ. V was cut by 2 bases and J by 2 bases, with 10 bases left in between. DNA for the CDR3: TGCGCCAGCAGCTTAATAGACACTCAAGAGACCCAGTACTTC. Amino acid sequence: CASSLIDTQETQYF.

J is TRBJ2-7 and V is TRBV7-2; possibly TRBD2 for D (6 bases). Germline values: CDR1 SGHTA, CDR2 FQGNSA. Between the trimmed V and J ends, which lost 4 bases and 4 bases, there was a span of 17 bases. The CDR3 contains 15 residues. The CDR3 DNA reads TGTGCCAGCAGCTCCACGGGACTTCTAAATTACGAGCAGTACTTC. Translated: CASSSTGLLNYEQYF.

This clonotype was counted many times. The genes are TRBV6-6 and TRBJ1-2; weak D call: TRBD1 (5 bases). Germline V CDR1 and CDR2: MNHNY, SVGAGI (reference sequence). Trimming took 2 bases from V and 8 from J, leaving 15 bases between them. The CDR3 extends over 14 amino acids. The CDR3 bases are TGTGCCAGCAGTTACGTTTCGGGGCCTGACGGCTACACCTTC. Its translation: CASSYVSGPDGYTF.

This clonotype was seen repeatedly, ten times or more. The V call is TRBV29-1, the J call TRBJ2-3; tentatively, D is TRBD2 (6 bases). V lost 2 bases and J 1 base, leaving 10 bases between the germline ends. Germline V gives CDR1 SQVTM, CDR2 ANQGSEA. The CDR3 is made up of 14 amino acids. The CDR3 sequence is CSVESGERTDTQYF. CDR3 DNA: TGCAGCGTTGAATCGGGGGAACGCACAGATACGCAGTATTTT.